What follows are 19 T cell receptor beta chains derived from one specimen sequenced in a study of T cell responses to AZD1222 COVID-19 vaccine. Sequencing used immunoSEQ multiplex PCR; TCRdb keeps in-frame clones, though not all of them. The table shows 100,000 to 150,000 clones, with 75% to 90% occurring only once. Specimen: peripheral blood, collected on day 0 of MenACWY control vaccination. The source of these receptors is an adult in good health.

This chain links TRBV6-2 or TRBV6-3 with TRBJ2-2; D is perhaps TRBD2 (5 bases). Germline CDR1 and CDR2: MNHEY and SVGEGT. The CDR3 runs 13 residues. Trimming left V 2 bases short and J 6 bases short, with 7 bases between. CDR3 DNA sequence: TGTGCCAGCAGTTACCCCGGGGCCGGGGAGCTGTTTTTT. It encodes CASSYPGAGELFF.

V and J are TRBV5-1 and TRBJ2-6; no clear D gene. Germline CDR1 reads SGHRS; CDR2 reads YFSETQ. This CDR3 spans 15 amino acids. Trimming took off 0 bases at V and 0 bases at J, with 4 bases between the two ends. The CDR3 region is CASSLGVSGANVLTF. The DNA of the CDR3 is TGCGCCAGCAGCTTGGGCGTCTCTGGGGCCAACGTCCTGACTTTC.

This clone appeared a single time. The chain recombines TRBV2 with TRBJ1-1; a possible D gene is TRBD1 (5 bases). Germline lookup yields CDR1 SNHLY and CDR2 FYNNEI. The V gene lost 7 bases and the J gene lost 6 bases, with 12 bases spanning the gap. The CDR3 extends over 12 amino acids. The CDR3 loop is CASTSDTAEAFF. DNA of the CDR3: TGTGCCAGCACGTCGGACACCGCTGAAGCTTTCTTT. The full variable domain, with the rest looked up from reference TRBV2 and TRBJ1-1, is EPEVTQTPSHQVTQMGQEVILRCVPISNHLYFYWYRQILGQKVEFLVSFYNNEISEKSEIFDDQFSVERPDGSNFTLKIRSTKLEDSAMYFCASTSDTAEAFFGQGTRLTVV.

V usage is TRBV5-1 and J usage is TRBJ1-5; D gene unclear. The CDR3 has 13 residues. The ends were cut back, 2 bases at V and 5 bases at J, with 8 bases in the middle. Germline CDR1 is SGHRS and CDR2 is YFSETQ. CDR3 coding DNA: TGCGCCAGCAGCTTCGGGTGGGATCAGCCCCAGCATTTT. Encoded protein: CASSFGWDQPQHF. The full variable domain, in which reference TRBV5-1 and TRBJ1-5 provide the parts outside the CDR3, is KAGVTQTPRYLIKTRGQQVTLSCSPISGHRSVSWYQQTPGQGLQFLFEYFSETQRNKGNFPGRFSGRQFSNSRSEMNVSTLELGDSALYLCASSFGWDQPQHFGDGTRLSIL.

This chain joins TRBV12-5 and TRBJ1-2, with D possibly being TRBD1 (5 bases). This CDR3 is 13 amino acids long. Germline assignment: CDR1 LGHNT and CDR2 FRNRAP. V lost 3 bases, J lost 2 bases, and 7 bases lay in between. The DNA of the CDR3 is TGTGCTAGTGGTTTAGGGGAAAACTATGGCTACACCTTC. It encodes CASGLGENYGYTF.

This clone was recorded a few times. CDR3 protein: CASSLGATSGTYEQYF. CDR3 in DNA: TGTGCCAGCAGCTTAGGCGCAACTAGCGGAACCTACGAGCAGTACTTC. J is TRBJ2-7 and V is TRBV13, with 8 bases matching TRBD2. Germline V CDR1 and CDR2: PRHDT, FYEKMQ (reference sequence). This CDR3 is 16 amino acids long. With V trimmed by 0 bases and J by 2 bases, 6 bases remained unmatched.

This clone turned up a few times. The V call is TRBV7-9, the J call TRBJ1-3, with unresolved D. Trimming cost V 5 bases and J 1 base, with 9 bases left between them. Germline CDR1 and CDR2: SEHNR and FQNEAQ (reference sequence). The CDR3 contains 14 residues. The CDR3 bases are TGTGCCAGCAGCCCCGGAATATCTGGAAACACCATATATTTT. Translated, it gives CASSPGISGNTIYF.

In its sample, this clone was seen once. At one end the junction does not follow the germline gene, possibly because of a read error. The rearrangement links TRBV7-3 to TRBJ2-1; 7 positions agree with TRBD2. The CDR3 runs 15 residues. Germline V lookup: CDR1 SGHTA, CDR2 FQGTGA. The DNA for the CDR3 is TGTGCCAGCAGCGCTCTAGCGGCAGCAAACAATGAGCAATTCTTC. This gives the protein CASSALAAANNEQFF. Complete variable domain (other parts from reference TRBV7-3 and TRBJ2-1): GAGVSQTPSNKVTEKGKYVELRCDPISGHTALYWYRQSLGQGPEFLIYFQGTGAADDSGLPNDRFFAVRPEGSVSTLKIQRTERGDSAVYLCASSALAAANNEQFFGPGTRLTVL.

The rearrangement uses TRBV4-1 and TRBJ2-5, with D possibly matching TRBD2 (5 bases). This CDR3 has 14 residues. CDR1 MGHRA and CDR2 YSYEKL come from the germline V gene. V was shortened by 4 bases and J by 5 bases, with 14 bases between the two germline ends. CDR3 loop: CASSPNAGWETQYF. DNA for the CDR3: TGCGCCAGCAGCCCCAATGCGGGTTGGGAGACCCAGTACTTC.

The chain is built from TRBV27 and TRBJ2-2, with a weak D call TRBD1 (6 bases). Trimming cost V 5 bases and J 2 bases, with 12 bases left between them. Germline V gives CDR1 MNHEY, CDR2 SMNVEV (reference sequence). The CDR3 is made up of 15 amino acids. The CDR3, as DNA: TGTGCCAGCAGTCCCCGGGACATAAACACCGGGGAGCTGTTTTTT. Protein sequence: CASSPRDINTGELFF.

J is TRBJ2-1 and V is TRBV24-1; D remains unclear. The CDR3 has 14 residues. Between the trimmed V and J ends, which lost 9 bases and 1 base, there was a span of 12 bases. Germline values: CDR1 KGHDR, CDR2 SFDVKD. Written as DNA, the CDR3 is TGTGCCACCTCCGCCTACAAGTCCTACAATGAGCAGTTCTTC. Translated, it gives CATSAYKSYNEQFF.

This chain connects TRBV28 to TRBJ1-2; D uncertain. Deletions cut 6 bases from V and 0 bases from J, with 5 bases between. Germline V gene data show CDR1 as MDHEN and CDR2 as SYDVKM. This CDR3 has 12 residues. The CDR3 spells CASSPSNYGYTF. The CDR3 DNA follows: TGTGCCAGCAGCCCTTCTAACTATGGCTACACCTTC.

This clone occurred once. V is TRBV7-9 and J is TRBJ2-5; 9 bases are a match to TRBD1. V lost 2 bases, J lost 5 bases, and 12 bases stayed unmatched. Per the germline V gene, CDR1 is SEHNR and CDR2 is FQNEAQ (reference sequence). This CDR3 has 17 residues. The CDR3 DNA is TGTGCCAGCAGCTTACCGTACTCACAGGGGGCGGGGGAGACCCAGTACTTC. Its translation is CASSLPYSQGAGETQYF.

The chain uses TRBV7-2 and TRBJ2-7, with D perhaps TRBD1 or TRBD2 (6 bases each). Trimming shortened V by 1 base and J by 1 base, and 14 bases separated the two germline ends. Germline lookup yields CDR1 SGHTA and CDR2 FQGNSA. This CDR3 has 16 residues. The CDR3, as DNA: TGTGCCAGCAGCTTAGAAGGGGGGAGAGTATCCTACGAGCAGTACTTC. This codes for CASSLEGGRVSYEQYF.

The chain couples TRBV7-3 to TRBJ2-3, with 8 bases that match TRBD2. Trimming removed 0 bases from V and 6 bases from J; junction bases left unmatched: 5. Germline V lookup: CDR1 SGHTA, CDR2 FQGTGA. The CDR3 runs to 15 residues. The CDR3 DNA follows: TGTGCCAGCAGCTTAACTAGCGGGGCCGTGGATACGCAGTATTTT. This codes for CASSLTSGAVDTQYF.

This sequence joins TRBV5-4 and TRBJ2-5; unclear D gene. In germline, CDR1 is SGHNT, CDR2 YYREEE (reference sequence). V lost 4 bases, J lost 7 bases, and 8 bases lay in between. This CDR3 comprises 11 residues. The CDR3 is CASSAPGTQYF. The CDR3, as DNA: TGTGCCAGCAGCGCTCCGGGGACCCAGTACTTC.

The chain recombines TRBV6-5 with TRBJ1-1; D uncertain. CDR1 MNHEY and CDR2 SVGAGI come from the germline V gene. The CDR3 length is 15 residues. V lost 5 bases, J lost 1 base, and 14 bases lay in between. The CDR3 here is CASSLSRRGNTEAFF. CDR3 DNA sequence: TGTGCCAGCAGTCTAAGCAGGCGGGGGAACACTGAAGCTTTCTTT.

The chain employs TRBV2 and TRBJ2-1; a possible D gene is TRBD2 (6 bases). This CDR3 region has 15 residues. Germline V gene lookup returns CDR1 SNHLY and CDR2 FYNNEI. V shed 3 bases and J shed 5 bases, with 14 bases lying between them. CDR3 bases: TGTGCCAGCAGTGACTCGGGAGCGAGGCACAATGAGCAGTTCTTC. This translates into CASSDSGARHNEQFF.

This clone has only a few counts. CDR3 loop: CASSLLASPLHF. The CDR3 DNA reads TGTGCCAGCAGTTTATTGGCTTCACCCCTCCACTTT. The V and J genes are TRBV27 and TRBJ1-6; unclear D gene. Trimming took 1 base from V and 9 from J, leaving 4 bases between them. The length of the CDR3 is 12 residues. Germline lookup yields CDR1 MNHEY and CDR2 SMNVEV (reference sequence).